The 2 T cell receptor beta chains listed next were all sequenced from one sample in a study of patients and donors after allogeneic stem cell transplantation. MiXCR, run by TCRdb on the RT-PCR reads, gives a single entry per CDR3 protein. The repertoire holds a few hundred thousand distinct CDR3 sequences, with 38% as singletons. The sample comprised blood, either unsorted or a sorted T cell fraction (not recorded which). The receptor source for this set is a human donor who was either an allogeneic HSCT recipient or a stem cell or donor lymphocyte infusion donor (not recorded which). It is not recorded whose cells these are; they may come from a transplant donor.

The V gene is TRBV2, the J gene TRBJ2-5; D gene ambiguous. Trimming shortened V by 8 bases and J by 3 bases, and 10 bases separated the two germline ends. Germline lookup yields CDR1 SNHLY and CDR2 FYNNEI. This CDR3 region has 12 residues. The CDR3 is CASGEVEETQYF. In DNA form, the CDR3 reads TGTGCCAGCGGAGAGGTCGAAGAGACCCAGTACTTC.

This chain uses TRBV7-9 with TRBJ1-2, with D perhaps TRBD1 (6 bases). This CDR3 spans 15 amino acids. Germline CDR1 SEHNR, CDR2 FQNEAQ (reference sequence). V was clipped by 5 bases and J by 2 bases, with 15 bases between them. The CDR3 is CASSLRRTENYGYTF. The CDR3 bases are TGTGCCAGCAGCCTCCGCAGGACAGAAAACTATGGCTACACCTTC.